This T cell receptor beta chain was obtained from a study of T cells in Graves' hyperthyroidism and ophthalmopathy. This clonotype came up many times. CDR3 length: 14 amino acids. The germline CDR1 and CDR2 sequences are MDHEN and SYDVKM. V was pared by 0 bases and J by 5 bases, with 10 bases between. Using RNA transcripts as the source, TCR beta CDR3 regions were amplified. TCR CDR3 regions were first amplified by RT-PCR with HTBI primers. TCRdb reanalysed the multiplex PCR reads using MiXCR and keeps one entry per CDR3 protein. The repertoire holds over 300,000 distinct CDR3 sequences, with 11% to 15% as singletons.

This clonotype was sampled from a woman in her fifties or sixties with Graves' hyperthyroidism. The sequencing sample was made of blood. This sequence joins TRBV28 and TRBJ1-1, with D possibly matching TRBD1 (5 bases). CDR3 loop: CASSLWSEGTEAFF. The CDR3 DNA is TGTGCCAGCAGTTTATGGTCAGAGGGGACTGAAGCTTTCTTT. Looking up the rest from reference TRBV28 and TRBJ1-1 gives the full variable domain: DVKVTQSSRYLVKRTGEKVFLECVQDMDHENMFWYRQDPGLGLRLIYFSYDVKMKEKGDIPEGYSVSREKKERFSLILESASTNQTSMYLCASSLWSEGTEAFFGQGTRLTVV.